The 14 T cell receptor beta chains presented below share a single source sample, sequenced in a study of cytomegalovirus exposure and HLA in healthy donors. TCRdb keeps only in-frame clones here, not all; method: immunoSEQ multiplex PCR. The table lists more than 250,000 clones, roughly 87% of them singletons, with approximately 3.1% in the top ten. The sample taken for sequencing was PBMCs. These receptors came from a woman in her 30s in good health and CMV-seronegative.

This chain connects TRBV4-1 to TRBJ2-1; D unresolved. V lost 1 base and J 5 bases, leaving 3 bases between the germline ends. The CDR3 spans 12 residues. From germline, CDR1 is MGHRA and CDR2 YSYEKL. CDR3 in amino acids: CASSQVNNEQFF. Here the CDR3 DNA reads TGCGCCAGCAGCCAAGTAAACAATGAGCAGTTCTTC.

This clone was counted a single time. The sample contains more than one DNA sequence encoding this CDR3. This chain uses TRBV4-2 with TRBJ2-1, with D unclear. Per germline, CDR1 LGHNA and CDR2 YNFKEQ. V was trimmed by 0 bases and J by 6 bases, leaving 0 bases between them. The CDR3 loop spans 11 amino acids. CDR3 DNA: TGTGCCAGCAGCCAAGACAATGAGCAGTTCTTC. Translating gives CASSQDNEQFF.

This chain's CDR3 is CASSLEGKNIQYF. The DNA for the CDR3 is TGCGCCAGCAGCTTGGAGGGGAAGAACATTCAGTACTTC. The chain combines TRBV5-1 with TRBJ2-4; perhaps TRBD1 as D (5 bases). CDR3 length: 13 amino acids. Germline-derived CDR1 and CDR2 are SGHRS and YFSETQ. Trimming took 0 bases from V and 7 from J, leaving 8 bases between them.

Notes on this clone: A read error may produce the germline difference seen at one junction end. The genes are TRBV11-2 and TRBJ2-7, with TRBD1 matching 7 bases. The CDR3 runs 13 residues. Germline CDR1 and CDR2: SGHAT and FQNNGV. The CDR3 sequence is CASSRRDRDEQYF. The CDR3 DNA is TGTGCCAGCAGCAGAAGAGACAGGGACGAACAGTACTTC.

The J gene is TRBJ2-2, the V gene TRBV29-1; no definite D call. The CDR3 length is 13 residues. Trimming removed 4 bases from V and 1 base from J, with 7 bases in between. Germline values: CDR1 SQVTM, CDR2 ANQGSEA. The CDR3 sequence is CSVGTQNTGELFF. As DNA, the CDR3 is TGCAGCGTTGGTACACAGAACACCGGGGAGCTGTTTTTT.

The CDR3 region is CASVRGDTQYF. The CDR3 DNA is TGTGCCAGCGTAAGGGGGGATACGCAGTATTTT. The rearrangement links TRBV27 to TRBJ2-3, with TRBD1 as a possible D gene (6 bases). The CDR3 spans 11 residues. Per the germline V gene, CDR1 is MNHEY and CDR2 is SMNVEV (reference sequence). Trimming removed 8 bases from V and 6 bases from J, with 9 bases in between.

This chain joins TRBV6-5 and TRBJ2-7; 8 positions agree with TRBD1. The ends lost 2 bases at V and 0 bases at J; junction bases unmatched: 0. Germline CDR1 and CDR2: MNHEY and SVGAGI. The CDR3 runs to 14 residues. The CDR3 DNA is TGTGCCAGCAGTTACGACAGGGGCTCCTACGAGCAGTACTTC. It translates to CASSYDRGSYEQYF.

The J gene is TRBJ2-1, the V gene TRBV5-1; D not certain. Trimming took off 0 bases at V and 0 bases at J, with 7 bases between the two ends. The CDR3 is made up of 15 amino acids. Germline values: CDR1 SGHRS, CDR2 YFSETQ. This CDR3 reads CASSLDSNSYNEQFF. As DNA, the CDR3 is TGCGCCAGCAGCTTGGACAGTAACTCCTACAATGAGCAGTTCTTC. Looking up the rest from reference TRBV5-1 and TRBJ2-1 gives the full variable domain: KAGVTQTPRYLIKTRGQQVTLSCSPISGHRSVSWYQQTPGQGLQFLFEYFSETQRNKGNFPGRFSGRQFSNSRSEMNVSTLELGDSALYLCASSLDSNSYNEQFFGPGTRLTVL.

This sequence joins TRBV28 and TRBJ1-2, with 7 positions matching TRBD1. Trimming cost V 5 bases and J 3 bases; bases outside gene matches: 3. Germline loops: CDR1 MDHEN, CDR2 SYDVKM. The CDR3 loop spans 13 amino acids. CDR3 loop: CASSPGTDYGYTF. CDR3 sequence (DNA): TGTGCCAGCAGTCCCGGGACAGACTATGGCTACACCTTC.

J is TRBJ2-7 and V is TRBV7-2; 7 positions match TRBD1. Germline CDR1 and CDR2: SGHTA and FQGNSA. After removal of 5 bases from V and 5 bases from J, the junction contained 9 bases not matched to a gene. There are 14 residues in the CDR3. For the CDR3, the DNA is TGTGCCAGCAGCAACGACAGGGAAAAGAACGAGCAGTACTTC. Amino acid sequence: CASSNDREKNEQYF.

The rearrangement joins TRBV27 to TRBJ1-5; the D is unclear. Trimming took 0 bases from V and 0 from J, leaving 6 bases between them. CDR1 and CDR2 (germline): MNHEY, SMNVEV (reference sequence). The CDR3 is 15 residues long. The CDR3, as DNA: TGTGCCAGCAGTTTATCGATATATAGCAATCAGCCCCAGCATTTT. Protein product: CASSLSIYSNQPQHF.

V gene TRBV19 combines with J gene TRBJ2-7, with 9 bases fitting TRBD1. In germline, CDR1 is LNHDA, CDR2 SQIVND (reference sequence). The junction had 4 bases not matched to a gene; V was cut back by 4 bases and J by 3 bases. This CDR3 is built from 14 residues. The CDR3 sequence: CASSTGTGFYEQYF. CDR3 bases: TGTGCCAGTAGTACGGGGACAGGGTTCTACGAGCAGTACTTC.

The rearrangement links TRBV28 to TRBJ2-7; 16 bases map to TRBD2. CDR1 is MDHEN and CDR2 is SYDVKM in the germline V gene. This CDR3 spans 17 amino acids. Trimming removed 7 bases from V and 0 bases from J; junction bases left unmatched: 6. CDR3 region: CASTAGLAGGPSYEQYF. The CDR3 nucleotides are TGTGCCAGCACCGCGGGACTAGCGGGAGGGCCCTCCTACGAGCAGTACTTC. Full variable domain (missing parts from reference TRBV28 and TRBJ2-7): DVKVTQSSRYLVKRTGEKVFLECVQDMDHENMFWYRQDPGLGLRLIYFSYDVKMKEKGDIPEGYSVSREKKERFSLILESASTNQTSMYLCASTAGLAGGPSYEQYFGPGTRLTVT.

The chain links TRBV27 to TRBJ1-5; D is uncertain. Germline CDR1 and CDR2: MNHEY and SMNVEV (reference sequence). The CDR3 has 13 residues. V was pared by 2 bases and J by 5 bases, with 7 bases between. The CDR3 loop is CASSLGGDQPQHF. The CDR3 nucleotides are TGTGCCAGCAGTTTAGGCGGGGATCAGCCCCAGCATTTT.